These 29 T cell receptor beta chains came from one sample sequenced in a study of T cells in Graves' hyperthyroidism and ophthalmopathy. The investigators amplified TCR beta CDR3 regions from RNA transcripts. The HTBI primer set was used in a first-round RT-PCR of the TCR CDR3. TCRdb passed the multiplex PCR reads through MiXCR, listing each CDR3 protein once. Altogether 550,000 to 850,000 distinct CDR3 sequences are present, roughly 20% being singletons, with the ten largest covering 16%. The sample comprised blood. Every receptor here comes from a woman between 50 and 59 years old with Graves' hyperthyroidism that later progressed to Graves' ophthalmopathy.

V and J are TRBV6-2 or TRBV6-3 and TRBJ2-7; tentatively, D is TRBD2 (6 bases). The CDR3 loop spans 12 amino acids. V was trimmed by 8 bases and J by 3 bases, leaving 11 bases between them. Germline V CDR1 and CDR2: MNHEY, SVGEGT. CDR3: CASGGESYEQYF. The CDR3 nucleotides are TGTGCCAGCGGCGGGGAAAGCTACGAGCAGTACTTC.

The CDR3 is CASSPGRAAYNEQFF. As DNA, the CDR3 is TGTGCCAGCTCACCAGGGAGAGCGGCTTACAATGAGCAGTTCTTC. The chain recombines TRBV18 with TRBJ2-1, with TRBD2 as a possible D gene (5 bases). Germline loops: CDR1 KGHSH, CDR2 LQKENI. The CDR3 length is 15 residues. V lost 2 bases, J lost 4 bases, and 12 bases lay in between.

The sample holds many counts of this clonotype. The rearrangement links TRBV7-9 to TRBJ2-3; a weak D match, TRBD1 (5 bases). There are 15 residues in the CDR3. The V gene's germline CDR1 is SEHNR and CDR2 FQNEAQ (reference sequence). V dropped 5 bases and J dropped 2 bases, with 14 bases sitting between them. For the CDR3, the DNA is TGTGCCAGCAGCCCCGGCAGGGCGAACACAGATACGCAGTATTTT. It codes for CASSPGRANTDTQYF.

The sample holds many counts of this clonotype. V gene TRBV3-1 combines with J gene TRBJ1-2, with a tentative D call TRBD1 (6 bases). The CDR3 contains 15 residues. Germline assignment: CDR1 LGHDT and CDR2 YNNKEL (reference sequence). V lost 1 base and J lost 0, with 9 bases in between. The CDR3 loop is CASSQGTASNYGYTF. DNA of the CDR3: TGTGCCAGCAGCCAAGGGACAGCGTCTAACTATGGCTACACCTTC.

This clonotype was observed a handful of times. The V and J genes are TRBV5-6 and TRBJ2-1; 12 bases agree with TRBD1. The CDR3 consists of 16 residues. Germline V gene sequence: CDR1 SGHDT, CDR2 YYEEEE. The V and J ends lost 2 bases and 2 bases, in that order; junction bases with no gene match: 2. Here the CDR3 DNA reads TGTGCCAGCAGCTTCGGGACAGGGGGCGCCTACAATGAGCAGTTCTTC. Its translation: CASSFGTGGAYNEQFF.

The CDR3 protein is CASSLGAGLYEQYF. The CDR3 DNA reads TGTGCCAGCAGCTTAGGGGCCGGTCTATACGAGCAGTACTTC. The chain joins TRBV7-9 to TRBJ2-7; D is undetermined. Trimming pared 1 base from V and 4 bases from J, leaving 11 bases between. The CDR3 spans 14 residues. Germline assignment: CDR1 SEHNR and CDR2 FQNEAQ (reference sequence).

This clonotype was recorded a few times. This chain connects TRBV4-1 to TRBJ2-1, with D unresolved. The V and J ends lost 3 bases and 7 bases respectively, with 10 bases between them. The CDR3 loop spans 13 amino acids. In germline, CDR1 is MGHRA, CDR2 YSYEKL. In DNA form, the CDR3 reads TGCGCCAGCAGCCACGGCCCCACAAATGAGCAGTTCTTC. Residues: CASSHGPTNEQFF.

The genes are TRBV29-1 and TRBJ1-2; no reliable D call. This CDR3 spans 14 amino acids. The ends were cut back, 6 bases at V and 1 base at J, with 15 bases in the middle. Germline CDR1 SQVTM, CDR2 ANQGSEA. Here the CDR3 reads CSVNPTNNNYGYTF. The CDR3 DNA reads as TGCAGCGTGAACCCGACAAACAATAACTATGGCTACACCTTC.

This clonotype was observed a few times. The rearrangement uses TRBV7-9 and TRBJ1-1; 7 bases are shared with TRBD1. The germline V gene encodes CDR1 SEHNR and CDR2 FQNEAQ (reference sequence). Trimming at V came to 7 bases and at J to 4 bases, leaving 12 bases not matched to a gene. The length of the CDR3 is 15 residues. The CDR3 bases are TGTGCCAGCACCGGCGGAGAGGGGGACAGCACTGAAGCTTTCTTT. Its protein is CASTGGEGDSTEAFF.

This chain connects TRBV12-3 or TRBV12-4 to TRBJ1-6; the D is unclear. V was pared by 6 bases and J by 0 bases, with 21 bases between. The CDR3 contains 19 residues. CDR3 DNA: TGTGCCAGCAGCCCCCCGCTTTGGAGCCCGAGCTCCTATAATTCACCCCTCCACTTT. Translated: CASSPPLWSPSSYNSPLHF.

This rearrangement joins TRBV24-1 to TRBJ1-5; TRBD1 is a possible D gene (6 bases). Germline values: CDR1 KGHDR, CDR2 SFDVKD. Trimming took off 5 bases at V and 7 bases at J, with 17 bases between the two ends. The CDR3 covers 15 residues. The CDR3 here is CATSGSQGPVQPQHF. CDR3 bases: TGTGCCACCAGTGGATCGCAGGGGCCCGTCCAGCCCCAGCATTTT.

Many counts were recorded for this clonotype. The CDR3, as DNA: TGTGCCAGCAGTTTAGATTTTGGGGCTGCGAAGGATACGCAGTATTTT. Its translation: CASSLDFGAAKDTQYF. The chain is built from TRBV12-3 or TRBV12-4 and TRBJ2-3; the D gene is possibly TRBD1 (5 bases). Trimming pared 1 base from V and 6 bases from J, leaving 17 bases between. The CDR3 covers 16 residues.

This chain connects TRBV6-5 to TRBJ2-5; 9 nucleotides agree with TRBD2. This CDR3 has 17 residues. V was clipped by 2 bases and J by 5 bases; unmatched bases: 12. CDR1 and CDR2 from the germline V gene are MNHEY and SVGAGI. CDR3: CASSYGVWRGGRETQYF. In DNA form, the CDR3 reads TGTGCCAGCAGTTACGGAGTCTGGCGGGGGGGCCGGGAGACCCAGTACTTC.

This clonotype showed up just a few times. The V and J genes are TRBV10-1 and TRBJ2-7; no reliable D call. Per germline, CDR1 WNHNN and CDR2 SYGVQD (reference sequence). CDR3 size: 14 residues. The V end lost 0 bases, the J end lost 3 bases, and 9 bases lay between the germline ends. CDR3: CASSESRTFYEQYF. The CDR3 DNA follows: TGCGCCAGCAGTGAGTCGCGAACATTCTACGAGCAGTACTTC.

V gene TRBV7-9 combines with J gene TRBJ2-1; D ambiguous. The germline V and J ends were trimmed by 5 bases and 6 bases, with 11 bases remaining between them. The CDR3 runs 13 residues. CDR1 and CDR2 (germline): SEHNR, FQNEAQ (reference sequence). The CDR3 bases are TGTGCCAGCAGCGGCGCCTTGGGCAATGAGCAGTTCTTC. Translation gives CASSGALGNEQFF. Full variable domain (remainder filled in from reference TRBV7-9 and TRBJ2-1): DTGVSQNPRHKITKRGQNVTFRCDPISEHNRLYWYRQTLGQGPEFLTYFQNEAQLEKSRLLSDRFSAERPKGSFSTLEIQRTEQGDSAMYLCASSGALGNEQFFGPGTRLTVL.

This clonotype was detected ten times or more. The rearrangement links TRBV12-3 or TRBV12-4 to TRBJ2-5; no clear D gene. The V and J ends lost 3 bases and 4 bases respectively, with 12 bases between them. CDR3 length equals 14 residues. As DNA, the CDR3 is TGTGCCAGCAGTTTTTTGTTGGGCAGAGAGACCCAGTACTTC. This sequence encodes CASSFLLGRETQYF.

This clonotype was counted at least ten times. The chain combines TRBV5-1 with TRBJ2-3; D possibly corresponds to TRBD2 (6 bases). Trimming removed 4 bases from V and 2 bases from J, with 14 bases in between. CDR1 is SGHRS and CDR2 is YFSETQ in the germline V gene. The CDR3 has 15 amino acids. CDR3 sequence: CASSDGLPNTDTQYF. CDR3 in DNA: TGCGCCAGCAGCGATGGACTACCCAACACAGATACGCAGTATTTT. Full variable domain (outside the CDR3, taken from reference TRBV5-1 and TRBJ2-3): KAGVTQTPRYLIKTRGQQVTLSCSPISGHRSVSWYQQTPGQGLQFLFEYFSETQRNKGNFPGRFSGRQFSNSRSEMNVSTLELGDSALYLCASSDGLPNTDTQYFGPGTRLTVL.

The J gene is TRBJ1-6, the V gene TRBV7-9; D unclear. Germline V lookup: CDR1 SEHNR, CDR2 FQNEAQ (reference sequence). The V end lost 7 bases, the J end lost 7 bases, and 20 bases lay between the germline ends. The CDR3 is made up of 16 amino acids. CDR3 residues: CASTRARSSQNSPLHF. The CDR3 region has the DNA TGTGCCAGCACCCGGGCTAGAAGCAGCCAAAATTCACCCCTCCACTTT.

This clonotype has just a few counts. This chain joins TRBV29-1 and TRBJ2-7; 8 bases fit TRBD1. J was trimmed by 3 bases and V by 7 bases; bases with no gene match: 5. The germline gives CDR1 SQVTM, CDR2 ANQGSEA. This CDR3 has 12 residues. As DNA, the CDR3 is TGCAGCGCCAACAGGGGGTACTACGAGCAGTACTTC. It encodes CSANRGYYEQYF.

Many counts were recorded for this clonotype. The chain links TRBV27 to TRBJ2-7; D is unresolved. The CDR3 contains 14 residues. Trimming cost V 3 bases and J 2 bases, with 11 bases left between them. The V gene's germline CDR1 is MNHEY and CDR2 SMNVEV (reference sequence). This CDR3 is CASSFDGEAYEQYF. CDR3 DNA: TGTGCCAGCAGTTTTGACGGCGAGGCCTACGAGCAGTACTTC.

A few counts support this clonotype. The CDR3, as DNA: TGTGCCAGCGCTCCCCAGGGTCGTATCCAAACCGGGGAGCTGTTTTTT. This sequence encodes CASAPQGRIQTGELFF. V and J are TRBV6-2 or TRBV6-3 and TRBJ2-2; weak D call: TRBD1 (5 bases). Trimming left V 8 bases short and J 5 bases short, with 21 bases between. This CDR3 comprises 16 residues. In germline, CDR1 is MNHEY, CDR2 SVGEGT.

This clonotype was picked up a small number of times. This sequence joins TRBV4-2 and TRBJ2-5; weak D call: TRBD1 (5 bases). This CDR3 is built from 13 residues. Germline V gene sequence: CDR1 LGHNA, CDR2 YNFKEQ. V shed 3 bases and J shed 5 bases, with 10 bases lying between them. The CDR3: CASSQQYRETQYF. CDR3 nucleotide sequence: TGTGCCAGCAGCCAGCAGTACAGGGAGACCCAGTACTTC.

This chain uses TRBV20-1 with TRBJ2-1, with D hard to call. Germline V gives CDR1 DFQATT, CDR2 SNEGSKA (reference sequence). The germline V and J ends were trimmed by 3 bases and 0 bases, with 12 bases remaining between them. The CDR3 loop spans 15 amino acids. The CDR3 nucleotides are TGCAGTGCTAGGACGGACGTGGGCTCCTACAATGAGCAGTTCTTC. Translated: CSARTDVGSYNEQFF.

This clonotype was observed a handful of times. The chain recombines TRBV11-2 with TRBJ2-4, with 7 nucleotides matching TRBD1. With 2 bases clipped from V and 8 bases from J, the junction kept 6 bases outside the gene matches. CDR3 size: 14 residues. Germline CDR1 is SGHAT and CDR2 is FQNNGV. CDR3 sequence: CASSLTTGWDIQYF. CDR3 in DNA: TGTGCCAGCAGCTTAACGACAGGGTGGGACATTCAGTACTTC.

The chain combines TRBV6-5 with TRBJ1-1; D unclear. The CDR3 has 15 residues. Germline V CDR1 and CDR2: MNHEY, SVGAGI. The ends were cut back, 0 bases at V and 3 bases at J, with 11 bases in the middle. DNA for the CDR3: TGTGCCAGCAGTTACTCGAGGCGATTAGACACTGAAGCTTTCTTT. It translates to CASSYSRRLDTEAFF.

This clonotype was recorded a few times. This rearrangement joins TRBV7-8 to TRBJ2-2; weak D call: TRBD2 (6 bases). This CDR3 has 17 amino acids. The germline gives CDR1 SGHVS, CDR2 FQNEAQ. With 6 bases removed from V and 0 bases from J, the gap between germline ends came to 17 bases. This CDR3 reads CASSPVGLATNTGELFF. In DNA, the CDR3 is TGTGCCAGCAGTCCCGTGGGGCTAGCGACGAACACCGGGGAGCTGTTTTTT.

This clonotype has more than one count but fewer than ten. V gene TRBV4-1 combines with J gene TRBJ1-1; D possibly corresponds to TRBD1 (5 bases). Trimming shortened V by 0 bases and J by 1 base, and 6 bases separated the two germline ends. The CDR3 consists of 14 residues. The germline V gene encodes CDR1 MGHRA and CDR2 YSYEKL. CDR3 coding DNA: TGCGCCAGCAGCCAAGATCAGGGGAACACTGAAGCTTTCTTT. Amino acid sequence: CASSQDQGNTEAFF.

The J gene is TRBJ2-5, the V gene TRBV19; D may be TRBD1 (6 bases). The CDR3 sequence is 12 residues long. Germline V gene sequence: CDR1 LNHDA, CDR2 SQIVND (reference sequence). V lost 8 bases to trimming and J lost 2 bases, with 9 bases between them. CDR3 sequence reads: CASGRGQETQYF. CDR3 in DNA: TGTGCCAGTGGAAGGGGGCAAGAGACCCAGTACTTC. The variable domain in full, with the rest retrieved from reference TRBV19 and TRBJ2-5, is DGGITQSPKYLFRKEGQNVTLSCEQNLNHDAMYWYRQDPGQGLRLIYYSQIVNDFQKGDIAEGYSVSREKKESFPLTVTSAQKNPTAFYLCASGRGQETQYFGPGTRLLVL.

The sample holds many counts of this clonotype. The chain combines TRBV2 with TRBJ1-1; no clear D gene. Trimming removed 4 bases at V and 7 bases at J, with 7 bases between. The CDR3 spans 11 residues. The germline CDR1 and CDR2 sequences are SNHLY and FYNNEI. CDR3 nucleotide sequence: TGTGCCAGCAGTGTACAGTTTGAAGCTTTCTTT. Amino acid sequence: CASSVQFEAFF.